The present entry profiles one T cell receptor (beta chain) with its context. Antigen specificity is unknown. TCRdb keeps only in-frame clones here, not all; method: immunoSEQ multiplex PCR. This listing includes over 120,000 clones. The sample originates from a study of T cell responses to AZD1222 COVID-19 vaccine. Germline V gene sequence: CDR1 SGHRS, CDR2 YFSETQ. The CDR3 extends over 14 amino acids. The V gene lost 0 bases and the J gene lost 3 bases, with 9 bases spanning the gap. Notes on the study in general: At 160-218 and 743-854, vaccine-associated CD4 TCRs were dominant, and they spanned spike. The peak T cell response came first, and repertoires were sampled only after it. Among AZD1222 vaccinees, only six or seven were seropositive at baseline. Clonal diversity was possibly underestimated, and the donors were mostly white British, with more females.

The receptor was derived from an adult in good health. This chain connects TRBV5-1 to TRBJ1-1, with D perhaps TRBD1 (5 bases). The sample consisted of peripheral blood. CDR3 coding DNA: TGCGCCAGCAGCTTGGTCTTGGGGGACACTGAAGCTTTCTTT. This codes for CASSLVLGDTEAFF.